Here is one TCR beta chain with its context. The antigen is unknown. The data belong to a study of shared clonotypes between healthy human individuals. Regarding the study as a whole: The generation probabilities recorded for non-shared clonotypes fell below those of clonotypes shared by all four donors. As a rule, naive subsets had a larger estimated richness than memory subsets.

Naive CD8 cells were CD45RO-negative, positively selected for CCR7, excluding terminally differentiated effector memory CD45RA+ cells. CDR3 size: 16 residues. Germline CDR1 and CDR2: SEHNR and FQNEAQ (reference sequence). Trimming stripped 5 bases from V and 9 bases from J, with 23 bases between. For each subset, genomic DNA was distributed in equal portions over several immunoSEQ plates. DNA at approximately 200 ng, about 30,000 T cell genomes, went into sorted-subset replicate PCRs. Clones were read by immunoSEQ multiplex PCR, and TCRdb kept only the in-frame ones, dropping some. The top ten clones hold about 1.6% of a sample with roughly 2,000,000 clones, around 95% of them seen once.

The sample consisted of naive CD8+ T cells from PBMCs. This TCR derives from a young man in good health. Some clones in this sample may be carry-over from other donors' samples. J is TRBJ2-1 and V is TRBV7-9; TRBD1 might be the D (6 bases). The CDR3 region has the DNA TGTGCCAGCAGCCCCCCGCTCTCCCAGGGGAAGGGTGAGCAGTTCTTC. It encodes CASSPPLSQGKGEQFF.